This is a list of T cell receptor beta chains from one sample in a study of early T cells in non-severe SARS-CoV-2 infection. MiXCR was run by TCRdb on the 5' RACE reads, yielding one entry per CDR3 protein. The profile covers 35,000 to 40,000 distinct CDR3 sequences, with 9.9% appearing a single time and approximately 12% taken by the ten largest. The specimen sequenced was whole blood. The receptors shown here come from an adult who was a healthcare worker with PCR-confirmed SARS-CoV-2 infection or an uninfected control (not recorded which). Each CDR3 is given with its conserved first and last residue. D genes are given only for firm matches. Clone size, where shown, is once, few, many, or a class for clones that have expanded.

CDR3 length	V gene	clone size	J gene	D gene	CDR3 DNA	CDR3 protein
14	TRBV9	many	TRBJ1-1	NA	TGTGCCAGCAGAGTTGACAGGATTGTAGCTGAAGCTTTCTTT	CASRVDRIVAEAFF
15	TRBV5-1	many	TRBJ1-6	NA	TGCGCCAGCAGCTTGGCTGGGGGCGAGAATTCACCCCTCCACTTT	CASSLAGGENSPLHF
16	TRBV7-9	many	TRBJ1-2	NA	TGTGCCAGCAGCCGACACCGCGAGGTCCCCCTGGAAGGCTACACCTTC	CASSRHREVPLEGYTF
15	TRBV7-9	many	TRBJ2-7	NA	TGTGCCAGCAGCGGGAGGTCGGGGAGCTCCTACGAGCAGTACTTC	CASSGRSGSSYEQYF
17	TRBV10-3	many	TRBJ2-1	NA	TGTGCCATCAGTGCAATCGGAGGAGGGGGACTGGAAAATGAGCAGTTCTTC	CAISAIGGGGLENEQFF
18	TRBV7-2	many	TRBJ2-4	NA	TGTGCCAGCAGCTTAGCGCAAGGAGGGACGCTAGCCAAAAACATTCAGTACTTC	CASSLAQGGTLAKNIQYF
15	TRBV6-5	many	TRBJ2-7	NA	TGTGCCAGCAGTTCCCCTGGGGGTCGCTCCTACGAGCAGTACTTC	CASSSPGGRSYEQYF
16	TRBV20-1	many	TRBJ2-1	TRBD2	TGCAGTGCTAACCCAGATAGCGGGGGGCCCTACAATGAGCAGTTCTTC	CSANPDSGGPYNEQFF
16	TRBV3-2	many	TRBJ2-2	NA	TGTGCCAGCAGCCAAGATCCAGGGGAAAGGGCCGGGGAGCTGTTTTTT	CASSQDPGERAGELFF
14	TRBV7-9	few	TRBJ2-1	NA	TGTGCCAGCAGCCTGGACCGGGGGTACAATGAGCAGTTCTTC	CASSLDRGYNEQFF
13	TRBV20-1	NA	TRBJ1-1	NA	TGCAGTGCTAAGACGAATGAGAACACTGAAGCTTTCTTT	CSAKTNENTEAFF
16	TRBV6-6	few	TRBJ2-7	TRBD1	TGTGCCAGCAGAGAAAACGCGGACAGGGCCGGCTACGAGCAGTACTTC	CASRENADRAGYEQYF
14	TRBV29-1	few	TRBJ2-7	TRBD2	TGCAGCGTTGAGCTAGCGGGGGCGTACTACGAGCAGTACTTC	CSVELAGAYYEQYF
12	TRBV12-3/TRBV12-4	many	TRBJ1-5	NA	TGTGCCAGCAGCCCTTCCGATCAGCCCCAGCATTTT	CASSPSDQPQHF
13	TRBV6-6	many	TRBJ1-2	TRBD1	TGTGCCAGCAGACCGGGACAGACGCATGGCTACACCTTC	CASRPGQTHGYTF
15	TRBV5-1	many	TRBJ2-1	NA	TGCGCCAGCAGCTTGGGGCTCTACTCCTACAATGAGCAGTTCTTC	CASSLGLYSYNEQFF
14	TRBV12-3/TRBV12-4	many	TRBJ1-3	NA	TGTGCCAGCAGTTTCACAGGAGATGGAAACACCATATATTTT	CASSFTGDGNTIYF
14	TRBV29-1	few	TRBJ1-3	NA	TGCAGCGTTGATTCAGGACTCTCTGGAAACACCATATATTTT	CSVDSGLSGNTIYF
15	TRBV7-6	NA	TRBJ2-3	NA	TGTGCCAGCAGCTTAATTGGGGGGCCGACAGATACGCAGTATTTT	CASSLIGGPTDTQYF
15	TRBV7-2	many	TRBJ2-1	TRBD2	TGTGCCAGCAGCCGTAGCGGGGGGGCTAACAATGAGCAGTTCTTC	CASSRSGGANNEQFF
16	TRBV5-6	many	TRBJ2-3	TRBD2	TGTGCCAGCAGTCCTCAAGCGGGAGCTAGCACAGATACGCAGTATTTT	CASSPQAGASTDTQYF
15	TRBV12-5	NA	TRBJ2-2	NA	TGTGCTAGCCGGGTTGGGGCGGCAAACACCGGGGAGCTGTTTTTT	CASRVGAANTGELFF
15	TRBV20-1	many	TRBJ2-1	TRBD1	TGCAGTGCGTACTATCAGGGGGCGCCGGGAAATGAGCAGTTCTTC	CSAYYQGAPGNEQFF
14	TRBV5-1	many	TRBJ2-1	NA	TGCGCCAGCAGCTCCCAGGGAACCTACAATGAGCAGTTCTTC	CASSSQGTYNEQFF
14	TRBV28	NA	TRBJ2-6	NA	TGTGCCACTCTCGGTTTCTCTGGGGCCAACGTCCTGACTTTC	CATLGFSGANVLTF
13	TRBV20-1	NA	TRBJ1-3	NA	TGCAGTGCTAGAGACAGGGTGAAAAACACCATATATTTT	CSARDRVKNTIYF
17	TRBV10-3	NA	TRBJ2-3	TRBD1	TGTGCCATCAGTGAGTCGAGACAGGGGGCGGGCACAGATACGCAGTATTTT	CAISESRQGAGTDTQYF
14	TRBV18	many	TRBJ1-2	NA	TGTGCCAGCTCACCAGTGTATGGGAGCAATGGCTACACCTTC	CASSPVYGSNGYTF
14	TRBV5-6	once	TRBJ1-1	NA	TGTGCCAGCAGCTTGACAGGAGATAACACTGAAGCTTTCTTT	CASSLTGDNTEAFF